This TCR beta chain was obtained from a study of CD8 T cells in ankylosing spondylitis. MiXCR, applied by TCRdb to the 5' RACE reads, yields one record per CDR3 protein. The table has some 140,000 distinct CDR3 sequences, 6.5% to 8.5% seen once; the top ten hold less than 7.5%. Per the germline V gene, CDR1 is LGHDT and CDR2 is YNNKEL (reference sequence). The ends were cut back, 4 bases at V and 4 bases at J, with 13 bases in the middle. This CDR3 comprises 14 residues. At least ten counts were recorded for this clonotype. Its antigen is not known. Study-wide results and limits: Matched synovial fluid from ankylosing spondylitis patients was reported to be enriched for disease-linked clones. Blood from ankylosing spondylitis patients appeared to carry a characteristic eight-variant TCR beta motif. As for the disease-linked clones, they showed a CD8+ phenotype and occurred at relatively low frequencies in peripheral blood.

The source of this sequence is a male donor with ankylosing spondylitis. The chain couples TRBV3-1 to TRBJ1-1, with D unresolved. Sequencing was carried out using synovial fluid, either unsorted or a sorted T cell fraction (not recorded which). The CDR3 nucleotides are TGTGCCAGCAGCCCAATGGTAGGAAGCACTGAAGCTTTCTTT. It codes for CASSPMVGSTEAFF.